This paragraph covers one T cell receptor beta chain sequence. Antigen: not known. Assay: immunoSEQ multiplex PCR; the TCRdb copy retains only in-frame clones and omits some. This table holds some 64,000 clones, roughly 91% found once. The record originates from a study of OX40 agonist ivuxolimab in advanced cancers. Study summary: The mean age was about 61 years, ranging from about 23 to 79, with 80% to 85% of participants male. Study-wide findings and caveats: Averaged across samples, CD8+ T cells carried more expanded clones than CD4+ did.

Patients with a history of autoimmune disease or on systemic immunosuppression were excluded. Per germline, CDR1 LNHNV and CDR2 YYDKDF (reference sequence). With 2 bases removed from V and 6 bases from J, the gap between germline ends came to 29 bases. This CDR3 contains 20 residues. The chain links TRBV15 to TRBJ2-1; D tentatively reads TRBD1 or TRBD2 (7 bases each). Sequenced here: CD4+ or CD8+ T cells sorted from blood, sampled in a trial of the OX40 agonist ivuxolimab. The sequence came from an adult with an advanced solid tumor such as melanoma, head and neck, liver or kidney cancer. In nucleotides, the CDR3 is TGTGCCACCAGCAGACCTCTCCGAGGGGGCGGGGGAACCCATGGCAATGAGCAGTTCTTC. The encoded protein is CATSRPLRGGGGTHGNEQFF.